These 5 T cell receptor beta chains share one sample of origin, sequenced in a study of CD8 T cells in ankylosing spondylitis. TCRdb re-analysed the 5' RACE reads in MiXCR, keeping a single row per CDR3 protein. The sample contains roughly 38,000 distinct CDR3 sequences, more than 15% of which appear only once. The specimen was blood. The receptor source for this set is a male donor with ankylosing spondylitis or in good health (not recorded which).

CDR3 DNA: TGTGCCAGCAGTGCGCCGACTAGCGGGGGTGAGACCCAGTACTTC. It yields the protein CASSAPTSGGETQYF. This chain links TRBV6-2 or TRBV6-3 with TRBJ2-5; 12 nucleotides match TRBD2. Trimming removed 5 bases from V and 5 bases from J; junction bases left unmatched: 6. Germline CDR1 MNHEY, CDR2 SVGEGT. The CDR3 is 15 amino acids.

This chain connects TRBV4-1 to TRBJ2-1; D not resolved. Germline lookup yields CDR1 MGHRA and CDR2 YSYEKL. V lost 4 bases and J lost 2, with 9 bases in between. The CDR3 length is 14 residues. The CDR3: CASSPPLTYNEQFF. The CDR3 DNA is TGCGCCAGCAGCCCCCCATTGACCTACAATGAGCAGTTCTTC.

The gene calls are TRBV12-3 or TRBV12-4 and TRBJ2-1; D gene uncertain. CDR3 length: 15 amino acids. V was pared by 4 bases and J by 0 bases, with 10 bases between. In nucleotides, the CDR3 is TGTGCCAGCAGTTCCGTCACGAGCTCCTACAATGAGCAGTTCTTC. It yields the protein CASSSVTSSYNEQFF.

The table lists this clonotype with a few counts. V is TRBV5-1 and J is TRBJ2-7; possible D gene TRBD2, 6 bases. Trimming removed 2 bases from V and 0 bases from J, with 9 bases in between. From germline, CDR1 is SGHRS and CDR2 YFSETQ. This CDR3 has 14 amino acids. The CDR3 sequence: CASSFSGSSYEQYF. The CDR3 DNA sequence: TGCGCCAGCAGCTTTAGCGGAAGCTCCTACGAGCAGTACTTC.

This clonotype has more than one count but fewer than ten. This chain joins TRBV12-3 or TRBV12-4 and TRBJ1-4; D ambiguous. The germline V and J ends were trimmed by 1 base and 4 bases, with 7 bases remaining between them. The CDR3 runs 14 residues. The CDR3 nucleotides are TGTGCCAGCAGTTTAGAACAGAATAATGAAAAACTGTTTTTT. Its protein is CASSLEQNNEKLFF.